These 26 T cell receptor beta chains originate from one sample sequenced in a study of T cells in Graves' hyperthyroidism and ophthalmopathy. It was RNA transcripts that yielded the amplified TCR beta CDR3 regions. Initially, a first-round RT-PCR of the TCR CDR3 employed the HTBI primer set. Via MiXCR, TCRdb re-called the multiplex PCR reads, giving one row per CDR3 protein. The sample lists 350,000 to 400,000 distinct CDR3 sequences, around 14% occurring once. The material sequenced was blood. These receptors were taken from a woman in her 30s with Graves' hyperthyroidism.

This clonotype was seen a few times. The rearrangement uses TRBV6-1 and TRBJ2-1; possible D gene TRBD1, 6 bases. The CDR3 is 15 amino acids. CDR1 and CDR2 (germline): MNHNS, SASEGT. Trimming removed 6 bases at V and 7 bases at J, with 19 bases between. For the CDR3, the DNA is TGTGCCAGCAGCCCTAGACAGGTTTTTCCAAATGAGCAGTTCTTC. Amino acids: CASSPRQVFPNEQFF.

This clonotype appeared many times. This chain connects TRBV3-1 to TRBJ2-1; 10 positions match TRBD2. Trimming cost V 1 base and J 0 bases; bases outside gene matches: 9. Germline V gives CDR1 LGHDT, CDR2 YNNKEL (reference sequence). The CDR3 runs to 19 residues. The CDR3 region has the DNA TGTGCCAGCAGCCAAGGGACTAGCGGCGTGTATAGCTCCTACAATGAGCAGTTCTTC. As protein: CASSQGTSGVYSSYNEQFF.

In this sample, this clonotype turned up a few times. The V gene is TRBV3-1, the J gene TRBJ2-1; 9 nucleotides match TRBD2. Germline-derived CDR1 and CDR2 are LGHDT and YNNKEL (reference sequence). V was clipped by 0 bases and J by 2 bases; unmatched bases: 8. The CDR3 sequence is 18 residues long. CDR3: CASSQDVFLAGTYNEQFF. The CDR3 DNA reads TGTGCCAGCAGCCAAGATGTCTTCCTAGCGGGGACCTACAATGAGCAGTTCTTC.

This clonotype occurred many times. V is TRBV12-3 or TRBV12-4 and J is TRBJ1-2; unclear D gene. Trimming removed 3 bases from V and 3 bases from J, with 11 bases in between. This CDR3 region has 14 residues. The CDR3 nucleotides read TGTGCCAGCAGTTTCCTGGACGGATACTATGGCTACACCTTC. As protein: CASSFLDGYYGYTF.

This clonotype was picked up many times. The chain's CDR3 is CASSPPNKQGTEAFF. The CDR3 DNA is TGTGCCAGCTCACCACCGAACAAACAGGGAACTGAAGCTTTCTTT. This chain links TRBV18 with TRBJ1-1, with a possible D match to TRBD1 (6 bases). Trimming removed 0 bases from V and 5 bases from J, with 13 bases in between. Germline loops: CDR1 KGHSH, CDR2 LQKENI. CDR3 length: 15 residues.

A note on this clonotype: A much larger clone sits a single nucleotide away, making a read error possible. The chain is built from TRBV20-1 and TRBJ2-1; D is possibly TRBD2 (5 bases). The DNA end is more similar to TRBJ2-7, so the J call may be wrong. The CDR3 length is 13 residues. Germline assignment: CDR1 DFQATT and CDR2 SNEGSKA (reference sequence). CDR3 amino acids: CSASRGFYNEQYF. DNA for the CDR3: TGCAGTGCTAGCCGGGGATTTTACAATGAGCAGTACTTC.

This clonotype was found many times. The chain is built from TRBV3-1 and TRBJ1-5; no clear D. This CDR3 is built from 13 residues. V was shortened by 1 base and J by 6 bases, with 7 bases between the two germline ends. Per the germline V gene, CDR1 is LGHDT and CDR2 is YNNKEL (reference sequence). CDR3 residues: CASSQADGQPQHF. The CDR3 nucleotides read TGTGCCAGCAGCCAAGCCGACGGTCAGCCCCAGCATTTT.

This clonotype was counted at least ten times. The gene calls are TRBV28 and TRBJ2-5; a possible D gene is TRBD1 (6 bases). The V end lost 6 bases, the J end lost 5 bases, and 10 bases lay between the germline ends. The CDR3 is 12 residues long. Germline loops: CDR1 MDHEN, CDR2 SYDVKM. The CDR3 sequence: CASSDRRETQYF. The DNA of the CDR3 is TGTGCCAGCAGCGACAGGCGGGAGACCCAGTACTTC.

The chain links TRBV30 to TRBJ2-5, with TRBD1 matching 8 bases. The CDR3 has 13 residues. V shed 8 bases and J 5 bases; nucleotides not matched to a gene: 10. Germline-derived CDR1 and CDR2 are GTSNPN and SVGIG (reference sequence). The CDR3 nucleotides read TGTGCCGTGGGACAGGCCGTTTGGGAGACCCAGTACTTC. This translates into CAVGQAVWETQYF.

Only a few counts were recorded for this clonotype. At one end the junction does not follow the germline gene, possibly because of a read error. This sequence joins TRBV27 and TRBJ1-2, with D tentatively TRBD1 (5 bases). Per the germline V gene, CDR1 is MNHEY and CDR2 is SMNVEV (reference sequence). This CDR3 has 14 residues. The CDR3, as DNA: TGTGCCAGCAGTTTATCGGGGGGAAACTCTGGCTACACCTTC. This encodes CASSLSGGNSGYTF.

The chain uses TRBV6-1 and TRBJ1-4, with a tentative D call TRBD1 (6 bases). V lost 6 bases and J lost 4, with 15 bases in between. In germline, CDR1 is MNHNS, CDR2 SASEGT. CDR3 length: 15 residues. The CDR3 DNA follows: TGTGCCAGCAGCCTTCTGGACAGTTTTAATGAAAAACTGTTTTTT. This encodes CASSLLDSFNEKLFF.

J is TRBJ1-2 and V is TRBV7-6; no definite D call. CDR1 SGHVS and CDR2 FNYEAQ come from the germline V gene. The CDR3 extends over 14 amino acids. The V end lost 5 bases, the J end lost 4 bases, and 14 bases lay between the germline ends. The chain's CDR3 is CASSLGGAGYGYTF. CDR3 nucleotide sequence: TGTGCCAGCAGCCTAGGAGGCGCTGGCTATGGCTACACCTTC.

This clonotype was counted at least ten times. The J gene is TRBJ1-1, the V gene TRBV7-3, with D tentatively TRBD1 (5 bases). Looked up from germline, CDR1 is SGHTA and CDR2 is FQGTGA. The CDR3 spans 14 residues. The V end was cut by 3 bases, the J end by 6 bases, with 14 bases between. DNA for the CDR3: TGTGCCAGCAGCTTGATGGGGGGAACCTCTGAAGCTTTCTTT. Encoded protein: CASSLMGGTSEAFF.

The sample holds a few counts of this clonotype. This sequence joins TRBV7-9 and TRBJ1-6, with D perhaps TRBD1 (6 bases). With 4 bases removed from V and 10 bases from J, the gap between germline ends came to 14 bases. This CDR3 spans 14 amino acids. Germline lookup yields CDR1 SEHNR and CDR2 FQNEAQ (reference sequence). The DNA for the CDR3 is TGTGCCAGCAGCTACTCCGGGGGCAACTCACCCCTCCACTTT. This encodes CASSYSGGNSPLHF.

There are many counts of this clonotype. This CDR3 reads CASSQGLAGGTYEQYF. The CDR3 nucleotides are TGCGCCAGCAGCCAAGGACTAGCGGGAGGGACCTACGAGCAGTACTTC. The gene calls are TRBV4-1 and TRBJ2-7; TRBD2 agrees at 14 bases. J was trimmed by 2 bases and V by 1 base; bases with no gene match: 1. This CDR3 region has 16 residues. Germline V gene lookup returns CDR1 MGHRA and CDR2 YSYEKL.

The genes are TRBV28 and TRBJ2-5, with TRBD1 matching over 8 bases. The CDR3 contains 16 residues. V lost 4 bases and J lost 2; bases outside the gene matches: 9. CDR1 is MDHEN, CDR2 SYDVKM, per germline. DNA for the CDR3: TGTGCCAGCAGTTCGACCGGGACAGGAACACAAGAGACCCAGTACTTC. Its protein is CASSSTGTGTQETQYF.

The sample holds many counts of this clonotype. This rearrangement joins TRBV12-3 or TRBV12-4 to TRBJ1-5; D unclear. V gave up 5 bases and J gave up 2 bases, with 13 bases separating them. There are 15 residues in the CDR3. This CDR3 reads CASSAKRSGNQPQHF. In nucleotides, the CDR3 is TGTGCCAGCAGTGCTAAGAGGAGCGGCAATCAGCCCCAGCATTTT.

This chain links TRBV19 with TRBJ2-1; tentatively, D is TRBD2 (6 bases). This CDR3 has 15 amino acids. The V end was cut by 5 bases, the J end by 5 bases, with 16 bases between. The germline V gene encodes CDR1 LNHDA and CDR2 SQIVND (reference sequence). This CDR3 is CASSPYRELNNEQFF. As DNA, the CDR3 is TGTGCCAGTAGTCCATACCGGGAGCTGAACAATGAGCAGTTCTTC. Based on the CDR3 plus reference TRBV19 and TRBJ2-1, the full variable domain is DGGITQSPKYLFRKEGQNVTLSCEQNLNHDAMYWYRQDPGQGLRLIYYSQIVNDFQKGDIAEGYSVSREKKESFPLTVTSAQKNPTAFYLCASSPYRELNNEQFFGPGTRLTVL.

This clonotype was detected ten times or more. The V gene is TRBV28, the J gene TRBJ2-7; D perhaps matches TRBD1 (5 bases). The CDR3 length is 13 residues. V was cut by 3 bases and J by 5 bases, with 11 bases left in between. The germline gives CDR1 MDHEN, CDR2 SYDVKM. Written as DNA, the CDR3 is TGTGCCAGCAGTTTCCAGGGCCACCACGAGCAGTACTTC. This gives the protein CASSFQGHHEQYF.

V and J are TRBV10-3 and TRBJ1-5; 7 bases are a match to TRBD1. CDR3 length: 15 residues. Per germline, CDR1 ENHRY and CDR2 SYGVKD. V dropped 9 bases and J dropped 6; count of bases not matched to a gene: 14. In DNA form, the CDR3 reads TGTGCCATACAACCGGGACAGCTCGTTGGTCAGCCCCAGCATTTT. This gives the protein CAIQPGQLVGQPQHF.

Many counts were recorded for this clonotype. V is TRBV28 and J is TRBJ2-5; 8 bases match TRBD2. Germline lookup yields CDR1 MDHEN and CDR2 SYDVKM. V shed 1 base, J shed 4 bases, and the junction held 2 bases outside the gene matches. This CDR3 comprises 14 residues. CDR3 in amino acids: CASSLYTSGETQYF. The CDR3 DNA is TGTGCCAGCAGTTTATATACTAGCGGAGAGACCCAGTACTTC.

This clonotype has a count of ten or more. The chain carries TRBV6-1 and TRBJ2-1; TRBD2 aligns across 8 bases. V trimming: 4 bases; J trimming: 4 bases; junction bases outside the gene matches: 6. The CDR3 covers 15 residues. Germline CDR1 and CDR2: MNHNS and SASEGT. In nucleotides, the CDR3 is TGTGCCAGCAGTGGTACTAGCGGAGAATACAATGAGCAGTTCTTC. It codes for CASSGTSGEYNEQFF.

The chain has TRBV6-1 and TRBJ2-7; TRBD2 is a possible D gene (6 bases). This CDR3 spans 16 amino acids. The germline V gene has CDR1 MNHNS and CDR2 SASEGT. Trimming left V 6 bases short and J 0 bases short, with 18 bases between. The CDR3 nucleotides are TGTGCCAGCAGGGAGGGCGGCCAACGAAGCTCCTACGAGCAGTACTTC. This translates into CASREGGQRSSYEQYF.

In its sample, this clonotype was seen a few times. This chain links TRBV20-1 with TRBJ1-5, with D possibly being TRBD1 (6 bases). Germline-derived CDR1 and CDR2 are DFQATT and SNEGSKA (reference sequence). Deletions cut 3 bases from V and 9 bases from J, with 15 bases between. This CDR3 contains 13 residues. DNA of the CDR3: TGCAGTGCTAGGGTCGGGGGGCAAGGGCCCCAGCATTTT. Its translation: CSARVGGQGPQHF.

This clonotype showed up just a few times. V and J are TRBV29-1 and TRBJ2-1, with 11 bases identical to TRBD2. J gave up 8 bases and V 7 bases, and 13 bases lay outside the gene matches. Germline V gene sequence: CDR1 SQVTM, CDR2 ANQGSEA. This CDR3 has 15 residues. The CDR3 DNA reads TGCAGCGGGAGGGTTAGCGGGAGGGCCGGCGATGAGCAGTTCTTC. Encoded protein: CSGRVSGRAGDEQFF.

The chain is built from TRBV5-1 and TRBJ2-3; D may correspond to TRBD1 or TRBD2 (6 bases each). CDR3 length: 14 amino acids. Looked up from germline, CDR1 is SGHRS and CDR2 is YFSETQ. V was clipped by 4 bases and J by 0 bases, with 9 bases between them. In DNA form, the CDR3 reads TGCGCCAGCAGCCGGGGGCCTAGCACAGATACGCAGTATTTT. Encoded protein: CASSRGPSTDTQYF.